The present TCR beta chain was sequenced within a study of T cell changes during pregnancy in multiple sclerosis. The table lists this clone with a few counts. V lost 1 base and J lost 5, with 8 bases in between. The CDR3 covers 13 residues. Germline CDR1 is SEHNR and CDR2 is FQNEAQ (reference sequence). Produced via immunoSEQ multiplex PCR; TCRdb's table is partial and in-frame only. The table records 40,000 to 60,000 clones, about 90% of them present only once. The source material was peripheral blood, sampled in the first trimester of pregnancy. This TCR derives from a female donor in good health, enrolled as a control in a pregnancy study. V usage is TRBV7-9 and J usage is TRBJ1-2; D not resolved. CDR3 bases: TGTGCCAGCAGCTTAGAACAGTGGTATGGCTACACCTTC. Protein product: CASSLEQWYGYTF.